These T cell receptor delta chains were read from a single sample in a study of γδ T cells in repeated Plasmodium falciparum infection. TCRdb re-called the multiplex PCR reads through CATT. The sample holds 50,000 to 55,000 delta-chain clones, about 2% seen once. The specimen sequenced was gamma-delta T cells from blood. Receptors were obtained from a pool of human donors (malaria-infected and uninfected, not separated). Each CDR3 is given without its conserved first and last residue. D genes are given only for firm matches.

CDR3aa: ALGELPTRVYWGIPTYTDKLI; v_gene: TRDV1; d_gene: TRDD3; j_gene: TRDJ1
CDR3aa: AATSYDKLI; v_gene: TRAV23/DV6; d_gene: NA; j_gene: TRDJ1
CDR3aa: ACDTDWGPPTDKLI; v_gene: TRDV2; d_gene: TRDD3; j_gene: TRDJ1
CDR3aa: ALGEVIVGPTWGLRESDKLI; v_gene: TRDV1; d_gene: TRDD3; j_gene: TRDJ1
CDR3aa: AASAGILGATDKLI; v_gene: TRAV29/DV5; d_gene: TRDD3; j_gene: TRDJ1
CDR3aa: ALGERQQAYTDKLI; v_gene: TRDV1; d_gene: NA; j_gene: TRDJ1
CDR3aa: AYRSFYFPWGYLYTDKLI; v_gene: TRAV38-2/DV8; d_gene: TRDD3; j_gene: TRDJ1
CDR3aa: ALGNLPETGGYEGYTDKLI; v_gene: TRDV1; d_gene: TRDD3; j_gene: TRDJ1
CDR3aa: ALGELVAAILGAPNHTDKLI; v_gene: TRDV1; d_gene: TRDD3; j_gene: TRDJ1
CDR3aa: ALGEPTFGYVRGYTDKLI; v_gene: TRDV1; d_gene: NA; j_gene: TRDJ1
CDR3aa: ALGYQGPPPTFDKLI; v_gene: TRDV1; d_gene: NA; j_gene: TRDJ1
CDR3aa: ALGEPPSLFFWGIKCCDKLI; v_gene: TRDV1; d_gene: TRDD3; j_gene: TRDJ1
CDR3aa: ALGKRLLLWGIPMASDKLI; v_gene: TRDV1; d_gene: TRDD3; j_gene: TRDJ1
CDR3aa: ALGEIATFLRSGGFGYTDKLI; v_gene: TRDV1; d_gene: TRDD2; j_gene: TRDJ1
CDR3aa: ACKKLPIWVLGAHTDKLI; v_gene: TRDV3; d_gene: NA; j_gene: TRDJ1
CDR3aa: ALGELSFLGGYGHYLTAQLF; v_gene: TRDV1; d_gene: TRDD3; j_gene: TRDJ2
CDR3aa: AAIFLLGGSGGYRFLYTDKLI; v_gene: TRAV29/DV5; d_gene: TRDD3; j_gene: TRDJ1
CDR3aa: ALGEPLSWGIRWVNKLI; v_gene: TRDV1; d_gene: TRDD3; j_gene: TRDJ1
CDR3aa: ALGELPSQYWGTGYTDKLI; v_gene: TRDV1; d_gene: TRDD3; j_gene: TRDJ1
CDR3aa: ALGEPFPYWGILGLI; v_gene: TRDV1; d_gene: TRDD3; j_gene: TRDJ1
CDR3aa: ALGEPSYGRTGGYSYTDKLI; v_gene: TRDV1; d_gene: TRDD3; j_gene: TRDJ1
CDR3aa: ACDTLVASSSTTGGPYTDKLI; v_gene: TRDV2; d_gene: TRDD3; j_gene: TRDJ1
CDR3aa: AFTLSEGRGAIKLI; v_gene: TRDV3; d_gene: NA; j_gene: TRDJ1
CDR3aa: ACDPLGTFDTDKLI; v_gene: TRDV2; d_gene: TRDD3; j_gene: TRDJ1
CDR3aa: ALGVLLSYWANGPYTDKLI; v_gene: TRDV1; d_gene: NA; j_gene: TRDJ1
CDR3aa: ALGELIRGGTDKLI; v_gene: TRDV1; d_gene: NA; j_gene: TRDJ1
CDR3aa: APHFRGMQYTDKLI; v_gene: TRDV3; d_gene: TRDD3; j_gene: TRDJ1
CDR3aa: ACPRNREGGYNHPLYTDKLI; v_gene: TRDV2; d_gene: TRDD3; j_gene: TRDJ1
CDR3aa: ALGVPPRGDNPRGYTDKLI; v_gene: TRDV1; d_gene: NA; j_gene: TRDJ1
CDR3aa: ACDIITRGYGQTSQDTDKLI; v_gene: TRDV2; d_gene: TRDD3; j_gene: TRDJ1
CDR3aa: ALGDLTSYEWGHKLI; v_gene: TRDV1; d_gene: TRDD2; j_gene: TRDJ1
CDR3aa: AVEACQRGDPDKLI; v_gene: TRAV36/DV7; d_gene: NA; j_gene: TRDJ1
CDR3aa: ALGEKGGPITGDLSSWDTRQMF; v_gene: TRDV1; d_gene: TRDD3; j_gene: TRDJ3
CDR3aa: ALGEPFPYWGIVGLI; v_gene: TRDV1; d_gene: TRDD3; j_gene: TRDJ1
CDR3aa: ALGEIPFLLSTNKLI; v_gene: TRDV1; d_gene: NA; j_gene: TRDJ1
CDR3aa: ATREETRRMTNFLLIDKLI; v_gene: TRAV14/DV4; d_gene: TRDD2; j_gene: TRDJ1
CDR3aa: ACDTVSGGYNDKLI; v_gene: TRDV2; d_gene: TRDD3; j_gene: TRDJ1
CDR3aa: ALGEPLLWGAFLHMVGDMTDKLI; v_gene: TRDV1; d_gene: NA; j_gene: TRDJ1
CDR3aa: ALGELKWGSIRDKLI; v_gene: TRDV1; d_gene: NA; j_gene: TRDJ1
CDR3aa: ALGELKPYWGIRGADKLI; v_gene: TRDV1; d_gene: TRDD3; j_gene: TRDJ1
CDR3aa: ALGEGFITGDSVTDKLI; v_gene: TRDV1; d_gene: TRDD3; j_gene: TRDJ1
CDR3aa: ALGEVRAYHRPSVGGYASAYTDKLI; v_gene: TRDV1; d_gene: TRDD3; j_gene: TRDJ1
CDR3aa: ALGVFLHGYSGPYTDKLI; v_gene: TRDV1; d_gene: TRDD2; j_gene: TRDJ1
CDR3aa: ALGEPGLPTFTGGPPGTDKLI; v_gene: TRDV1; d_gene: NA; j_gene: TRDJ1
CDR3aa: ALGELLYQYWGIPSYTDKLI; v_gene: TRDV1; d_gene: TRDD3; j_gene: TRDJ1
CDR3aa: ALGEGLPYWGIPYTDKLI; v_gene: TRDV1; d_gene: TRDD3; j_gene: TRDJ1
CDR3aa: ALESALGLPWVWGRGTDKLI; v_gene: TRDV1; d_gene: NA; j_gene: TRDJ1
CDR3aa: AFKLSYTDKLI; v_gene: TRDV3; d_gene: NA; j_gene: TRDJ1
CDR3aa: ALGERTFYWGMIREYTDKLI; v_gene: TRDV1; d_gene: TRDD3; j_gene: TRDJ1
CDR3aa: ARGEVTGPVLGIQPPYTDKLI; v_gene: TRDV1; d_gene: TRDD3; j_gene: TRDJ1